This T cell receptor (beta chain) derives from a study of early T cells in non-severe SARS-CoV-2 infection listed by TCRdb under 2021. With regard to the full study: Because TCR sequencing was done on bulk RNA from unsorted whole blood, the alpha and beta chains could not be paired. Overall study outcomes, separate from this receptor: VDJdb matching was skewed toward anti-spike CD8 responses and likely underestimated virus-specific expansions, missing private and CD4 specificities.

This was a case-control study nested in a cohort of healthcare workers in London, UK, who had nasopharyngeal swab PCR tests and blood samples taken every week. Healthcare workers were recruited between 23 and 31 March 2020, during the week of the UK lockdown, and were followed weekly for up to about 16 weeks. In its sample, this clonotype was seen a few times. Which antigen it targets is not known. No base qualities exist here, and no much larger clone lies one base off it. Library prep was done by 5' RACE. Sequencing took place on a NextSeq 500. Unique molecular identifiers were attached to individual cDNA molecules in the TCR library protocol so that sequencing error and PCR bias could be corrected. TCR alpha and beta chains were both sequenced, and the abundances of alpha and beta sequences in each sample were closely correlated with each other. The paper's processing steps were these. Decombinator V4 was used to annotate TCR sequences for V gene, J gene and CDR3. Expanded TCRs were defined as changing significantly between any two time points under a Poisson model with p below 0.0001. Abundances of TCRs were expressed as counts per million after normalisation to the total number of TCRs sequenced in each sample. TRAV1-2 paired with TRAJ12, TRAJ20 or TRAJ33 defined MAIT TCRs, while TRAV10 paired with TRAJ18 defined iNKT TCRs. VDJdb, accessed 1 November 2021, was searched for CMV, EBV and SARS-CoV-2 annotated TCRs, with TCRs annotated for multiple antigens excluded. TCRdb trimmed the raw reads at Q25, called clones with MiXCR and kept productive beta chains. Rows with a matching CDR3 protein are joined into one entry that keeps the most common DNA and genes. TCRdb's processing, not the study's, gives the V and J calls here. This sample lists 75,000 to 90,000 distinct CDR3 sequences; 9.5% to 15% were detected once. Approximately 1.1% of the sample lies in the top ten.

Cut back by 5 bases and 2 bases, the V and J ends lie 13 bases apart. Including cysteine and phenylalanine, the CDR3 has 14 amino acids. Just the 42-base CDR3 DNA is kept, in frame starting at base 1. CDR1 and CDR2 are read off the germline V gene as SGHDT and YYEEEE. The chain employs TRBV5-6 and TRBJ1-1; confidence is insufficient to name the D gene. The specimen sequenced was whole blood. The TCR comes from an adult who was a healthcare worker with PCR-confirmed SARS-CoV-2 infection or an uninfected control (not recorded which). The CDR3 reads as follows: CASSPQGSNTEAFF. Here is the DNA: TGTGCCAGCAGTCCACAAGGCTCAAACACTGAAGCTTTCTTT.